The 13 T cell receptor delta chains listed next were all sequenced from one sample in a study of Vδ1+ human thymocytes. Study-level results: Thymic TRG and TRD repertoires appeared highly polyclonal, with Gaussian CDR3 length distributions.

The antigens of these receptors remain unknown. Extracted RNA was reverse transcribed into cDNA. CDR3 amplicons came from multiplex PCR with pooled V-gene forward and constant-region reverse primers. TCRdb called clones anew from the multiplex PCR reads with CATT. The repertoire has fewer than 25,000 delta-chain clones, about 8% of them found once; the top ten carry 0.8% to 1%. Sequencing used Vdelta1+ gamma-delta thymocytes from the thymus. Subset in this sample: FACS-sorted CD3+ TCRalphabeta- TCRVdelta1+ TCRVdelta2- thymocytes. These receptors came from a child under two years old who had congenital heart surgery.

The table lists this clone with a few counts. The genes are TRDV1 and TRDJ1; TRDD3 matches 11 bases. Losses at the gene ends were 2 bases for V and 0 bases for J; bases not matched to a gene: 17. The CDR3 spans 21 residues. From germline, CDR1 is TSWWSYY and CDR2 QGS. The CDR3 is CALGEFSSRWGIQGYTDKLIF. In DNA, the CDR3 is TGTGCTCTTGGGGAATTTTCCTCCCGCTGGGGGATACAAGGGTACACCGATAAACTCATCTTT.

V usage is TRDV1 and J usage is TRDJ1; TRDD3 aligns across 10 bases. Trimming removed 1 base from V and 3 bases from J; junction bases left unmatched: 17. Per the germline V gene, CDR1 is TSWWSYY and CDR2 is QGS. This CDR3 is built from 20 residues. The CDR3 region is CALGEPNRPWGIPRADKLIF. DNA for the CDR3: TGTGCTCTTGGGGAACCCAACCGTCCTTGGGGGATACCCCGGGCCGATAAACTCATCTTT.

Turning to this clone: The junction does not match germline at one end; this may be a read error. This sequence joins TRDV1 and TRDJ1; TRDD3 aligns across 9 bases. TCRdb carries no J gene annotation; the J gene was assigned here by matching the DNA with germline. Germline values: CDR1 TSWWSYY, CDR2 QGS. The CDR3 contains 22 residues. The CDR3 here is CALGELVNGLRWGIRYTDKLIF. CDR3 DNA sequence: TGCGCTCTTGGGGAACTAGTAAATGGTCTCCGCTGGGGGATTCGGTACACCGATAAACTCATCTTT.

This clone was seen only a few times. The chain joins TRDV1 to TRDJ1, with 8 bases fitting TRDD3. Per the germline V gene, CDR1 is TSWWSYY and CDR2 is QGS. The ends lost 1 base at V and 11 bases at J; junction bases unmatched: 15. CDR3 length: 16 amino acids. The DNA of the CDR3 is TGTGCTCTTGGGGAACCCTACGCGTGGGGGATGGCTTGGCTCATCTTT. Its protein product is CALGEPYAWGMAWLIF.

Here the J gene is TRDJ1 and the V gene is not called; the table's D call, TRDD3, was not checked against the DNA. The CDR3 is 22 residues long. The CDR3 spells CALGELLSTSVRGIRPADKLIF. The CDR3, as DNA: TGTGCTCTTGGGGAATTGTTGTCTACATCAGTCCGGGGGATACGCCCCGCCGATAAACTCATCTTT.

In its sample, this clone was seen a few times. The V gene is TRDV1, the J gene TRDJ1; D ambiguous. Germline CDR1 TSWWSYY, CDR2 QGS. This CDR3 has 13 amino acids. Between the trimmed V and J ends, which lost 1 base and 10 bases, there was a span of 13 bases. DNA for the CDR3: TGTGCTCTTGGGGAACGGCGGTACGATGGACTCATCTTT. It is translated as CALGERRYDGLIF.

This clone was seen a handful of times. This chain connects TRDV2 to TRDJ3; 9 nucleotides align to TRDD3. CDR3 length: 18 amino acids. Germline CDR1 and CDR2: GEAIGNYY and EKD. J was trimmed by 0 bases and V by 6 bases; bases with no gene match: 8. In nucleotides, the CDR3 is TGTGCCTGTACTGGGGGAGACCTCTGCTCCTGGGACACCCGACAGATGTTTTTC. This encodes CACTGGDLCSWDTRQMFF.

Concerning this clone itself: The junction shows a germline mismatch at one end, possibly a read error. V and J are TRDV2 and TRDJ3; 11 bases are shared with TRDD3. The CDR3 covers 17 residues. Germline CDR1 is GEAIGNYY and CDR2 is EKD. The CDR3 is CACGPGGYPWNTRQMFF. The CDR3 bases are TGTGCCTGTGGCCCTGGGGGATACCCCTGGAACACCCGACAGATGTTTTTC.

This clone was seen more than once but under ten times. This rearrangement joins TRDV2 to TRDJ1; 8 positions agree with TRDD3. The CDR3 runs to 19 residues. CDR1 and CDR2 (germline): GEAIGNYY, EKD. J gave up 8 bases and V 2 bases, and 24 bases lay outside the gene matches. The CDR3 DNA follows: TGTGCCTGTGACAGGACCCCACCCCTAGAGATACTGGGGGGCATCAAACTCATCTTT. This sequence encodes CACDRTPPLEILGGIKLIF.

This clone was seen only a few times. The chain is built from TRDV1 and TRDJ1; a possible D gene is TRDD3 (5 bases). Trimming stripped 4 bases from V and 1 base from J, with 22 bases between. Germline V gives CDR1 TSWWSYY, CDR2 QGS. The CDR3 sequence is 18 residues long. CDR3: CALGGSLEGYRATDKLIF. In nucleotides, the CDR3 is TGTGCTCTTGGGGGAAGTCTGGAAGGATATAGGGCCACCGATAAACTCATCTTT.

No V segment was called; the J segment is TRDJ1; the DNA was not compared with TRDD3, the D call given in the table. The CDR3 length is 19 residues. CDR3 in amino acids: CALGEIRLSYKLGTDKLIF. The DNA for the CDR3 is TGTGCTCTTGGGGAAATCCGCCTTTCCTACAAACTGGGGACCGATAAACTCATCTTT.

In its sample, this clone was seen a few times. The chain links TRDV1 to TRDJ1; 12 nucleotides agree with TRDD3. CDR3 length equals 20 residues. Germline V gene data show CDR1 as TSWWSYY and CDR2 as QGS. The V gene end was trimmed by 1 base and the J gene end by 3 bases; junction bases not matched to a gene: 15. CDR3 protein: CALGEPRPYWGIHVSDKLIF. The DNA of the CDR3 is TGTGCTCTTGGGGAACCGCGACCGTACTGGGGGATACACGTCTCCGATAAACTCATCTTT.

The chain recombines TRDV1 with TRDJ1, with TRDD2 as a possible D gene (6 bases). V was pared by 1 base and J by 0 bases, with 15 bases between. In germline, CDR1 is TSWWSYY, CDR2 QGS. The CDR3 contains 17 residues. This CDR3 reads CALGEPPTPLNTDKLIF. In DNA form, the CDR3 reads TGTGCTCTTGGGGAACCTCCTACTCCACTAAACACCGATAAACTCATCTTT.